These 23 T cell receptor beta chains share one sample of origin, sequenced in a study of PD-1 blockade in classical Hodgkin lymphoma. There was relapse after autologous stem cell transplantation in every patient, and there was variation in brentuximab vedotin exposure. Measured with immunoSEQ multiplex PCR; TCRdb has only the in-frame clones, and not every one. The sample holds some 22,000 clones; 74% are singletons and the top ten take 20% to 25%. The sample consisted of peripheral blood mononuclear cells (PBMCs), taken at baseline. The receptors here all came from a human donor with classical Hodgkin lymphoma.

This clone has only a few counts. The chain carries TRBV11-3 and TRBJ2-2; 7 bases line up with TRBD1. V lost 5 bases to trimming and J lost 5 bases; unmatched junction nucleotides: 8. This CDR3 spans 15 amino acids. Germline CDR1 is SGHNT and CDR2 is YENEEA. The CDR3 coding sequence is TGTGCCAGCAGCCCCAGACAGGGATGGACCGGGGAGCTGTTTTTT. Translating it yields CASSPRQGWTGELFF.

This chain uses TRBV4-3 with TRBJ2-5; 10 nucleotides match TRBD2. The ends lost 1 base at V and 5 bases at J; junction bases unmatched: 7. The germline V gene has CDR1 LGHNA and CDR2 YSLEER. The CDR3 has 16 residues. CDR3: CASSQGLAGVGETQYF. The CDR3 coding sequence is TGCGCCAGCAGCCAAGGGCTAGCGGGAGTCGGGGAGACCCAGTACTTC.

This rearrangement joins TRBV19 to TRBJ1-5; 7 nucleotides align to TRBD1. CDR1 and CDR2 (germline): LNHDA, SQIVND (reference sequence). The CDR3 totals 16 residues. The trim removed 7 bases at V and 4 bases at J, leaving 13 bases unmatched. CDR3: CASTKEQGIRNQPQHF. CDR3 DNA: TGTGCCAGTACCAAAGAACAGGGGATTCGTAATCAGCCCCAGCATTTT.

CDR3 in DNA: TGTGCCAGCAGTTACTCGTGGCGGATCACAGATACGCAGTATTTT. Its protein is CASSYSWRITDTQYF. The chain employs TRBV6-5 and TRBJ2-3; D is undetermined. Looked up from germline, CDR1 is MNHEY and CDR2 is SVGAGI. The CDR3 has 15 residues. Trimming stripped 0 bases from V and 2 bases from J, with 9 bases between.

The genes are TRBV30 and TRBJ1-4, with D tentatively TRBD1 (5 bases). V shed 0 bases and J shed 7 bases, with 12 bases lying between them. Per the germline V gene, CDR1 is GTSNPN and CDR2 is SVGIG (reference sequence). The CDR3 runs to 14 residues. The CDR3 DNA reads as TGTGCCTGGAGTGTAGCGAATAGGGGTGAAAAACTGTTTTTT. This encodes CAWSVANRGEKLFF.

In the case of this clone: An end of the junction differs from the germline gene, which may be a read error. This chain links TRBV7-9 with TRBJ2-6; weak D call: TRBD1 (6 bases). The CDR3 is 14 amino acids. The germline V gene has CDR1 SEHNR and CDR2 FQNEAQ (reference sequence). CDR3 DNA: TGTGCAGCAGCTAAGGACAGTGGGGCCAACGTCCCGACTTTC. This sequence encodes CAAAKDSGANVPTF.

The V call is TRBV4-1, the J call TRBJ1-5; D possibly corresponds to TRBD1 (6 bases). The CDR3 runs 16 residues. The germline gives CDR1 MGHRA, CDR2 YSYEKL. V lost 0 bases and J lost 4, with 13 bases in between. This CDR3 reads CASSQERLGGNQPQHF. CDR3 DNA sequence: TGCGCCAGCAGCCAAGAAAGGTTAGGGGGGAATCAGCCCCAGCATTTT.

The chain combines TRBV2 with TRBJ2-7, with 10 bases that match TRBD2. CDR3 size: 18 residues. CDR1 SNHLY and CDR2 FYNNEI come from the germline V gene. The V gene end was trimmed by 4 bases and the J gene end by 5 bases; junction bases not matched to a gene: 17. CDR3: CASSGRASSGRVQNEQYF. CDR3 in DNA: TGTGCCAGCAGTGGGAGGGCCTCTAGCGGGAGAGTACAAAACGAGCAGTACTTC.

This chain joins TRBV7-6 and TRBJ2-1; 8 nucleotides agree with TRBD1. The CDR3 is made up of 13 amino acids. With V trimmed by 1 base and J by 10 bases, 3 bases remained unmatched. Germline CDR1 SGHVS, CDR2 FNYEAQ. The CDR3 loop is CASSLEGTGEQFF. The CDR3 nucleotides are TGTGCCAGCAGCTTAGAAGGGACAGGAGAGCAGTTCTTC. Looking up the rest from reference TRBV7-6 and TRBJ2-1 gives the full variable domain: GAGVSQSPRYKVTKRGQDVALRCDPISGHVSLYWYRQALGQGPEFLTYFNYEAQQDKSGLPNDRFSAERPEGSISTLTIQRTEQRDSAMYRCASSLEGTGEQFFGPGTRLTVL.

The chain joins TRBV20-1 to TRBJ2-7; D remains unclear. The CDR3 length is 11 residues. Trimming took 0 bases from V and 7 from J, leaving 7 bases between them. Germline V gene data show CDR1 as DFQATT and CDR2 as SNEGSKA (reference sequence). CDR3 DNA sequence: TGCAGTGCTAGAGATAAGCGAGAGCAGTACTTC. Its protein is CSARDKREQYF.

The rearrangement uses TRBV28 and TRBJ2-1; D is possibly TRBD1 (6 bases). Trimming removed 7 bases from V and 5 bases from J, with 15 bases in between. The germline V gene has CDR1 MDHEN and CDR2 SYDVKM. The CDR3 consists of 14 residues. The CDR3 DNA reads as TGTGCCAGCAACGCCCCGGACAGAGACAATGAGCAGTTCTTC. Translating it yields CASNAPDRDNEQFF.

The table lists this clone with a few counts. The gene calls are TRBV5-4 and TRBJ2-7; D is uncertain. V lost 1 base and J lost 3, with 5 bases in between. CDR3 length: 12 amino acids. CDR1 SGHNT and CDR2 YYREEE come from the germline V gene (reference sequence). CDR3 sequence (DNA): TGTGCCAGCAGCTTGCTGGGCTACGAGCAGTACTTC. Translating it yields CASSLLGYEQYF.

In this sample, this clone turned up a few times. DNA for the CDR3: TGTGCCAGCAGCTTAGCGGGGGGCGCTTACAATGAGCAGTTCTTC. As protein: CASSLAGGAYNEQFF. This chain uses TRBV11-3 with TRBJ2-1, with D perhaps matching TRBD2 (7 bases). The CDR3 covers 15 residues. Trimming cost V 1 base and J 4 bases, with 11 bases left between them. The germline V gene has CDR1 SGHNT and CDR2 YENEEA.

V and J are TRBV7-2 and TRBJ2-1, with D possibly matching TRBD1 (6 bases). Trimming pared 2 bases from V and 3 bases from J, leaving 11 bases between. The CDR3 sequence is 15 residues long. Germline V gives CDR1 SGHTA, CDR2 FQGNSA. The CDR3 here is CASSLSGAYYNEQFF. For the CDR3, the DNA is TGTGCCAGCAGCTTATCAGGGGCCTACTACAATGAGCAGTTCTTC.

The chain carries TRBV7-9 and TRBJ2-7; D uncertain. The V and J ends lost 1 base and 5 bases respectively, with 9 bases between them. This CDR3 is 13 amino acids long. The germline V gene has CDR1 SEHNR and CDR2 FQNEAQ (reference sequence). In nucleotides, the CDR3 is TGTGCCAGCAGCTTAGACCTAGAACACGAGCAGTACTTC. Translated, it gives CASSLDLEHEQYF.

This clone has a single count. The rearrangement links TRBV19 to TRBJ2-7; D is unclear. This CDR3 has 13 amino acids. Looked up from germline, CDR1 is LNHDA and CDR2 is SQIVND (reference sequence). V gave up 5 bases and J gave up 3 bases, with 11 bases separating them. This CDR3 reads CASSPQDGYEQYF. The CDR3, as DNA: TGTGCCAGTAGTCCCCAGGACGGCTACGAGCAGTACTTC.

The rearrangement uses TRBV7-9 and TRBJ2-1; D is possibly TRBD2 (6 bases). V shed 5 bases and J shed 7 bases, with 6 bases lying between them. Germline CDR1 and CDR2: SEHNR and FQNEAQ (reference sequence). This CDR3 contains 11 residues. The CDR3 sequence is CASSGGNEQFF. CDR3 DNA sequence: TGTGCCAGCAGCGGGGGGAATGAGCAGTTCTTC.

This clone was recorded only once. V gene TRBV7-9 combines with J gene TRBJ2-7; no reliable D call. V lost 2 bases and J 1 base, leaving 6 bases between the germline ends. The CDR3 runs to 13 residues. In germline, CDR1 is SEHNR, CDR2 FQNEAQ (reference sequence). For the CDR3, the DNA is TGTGCCAGCAGCTTAACCGCGTCCTACGAGCAGTACTTC. Translating it yields CASSLTASYEQYF.

This chain connects TRBV6-5 to TRBJ2-6; D is possibly TRBD1 (5 bases). In germline, CDR1 is MNHEY, CDR2 SVGAGI. The CDR3 runs 15 residues. The V gene lost 4 bases and the J gene lost 2 bases, with 9 bases spanning the gap. The CDR3 reads CASSLSGTGANVLTF. CDR3 bases: TGTGCCAGCAGTTTATCAGGGACTGGGGCCAACGTCCTGACTTTC.

There are a few counts of this clone. V is TRBV5-8 and J is TRBJ1-5; the match to TRBD1 covers 7 bases. With V trimmed by 3 bases and J by 2 bases, 2 bases remained unmatched. This CDR3 spans 14 amino acids. Germline V gene lookup returns CDR1 SGHTS and CDR2 YDEGEE. The CDR3: CASSSGTGNQPQHF. CDR3 DNA: TGTGCCAGCAGCTCCGGGACAGGCAATCAGCCCCAGCATTTT. Together with reference TRBV5-8 and TRBJ1-5, the CDR3 gives the full variable domain: EAGVTQSPTHLIKTRGQQATLRCSPISGHTSVYWYQQALGLGLQFLLWYDEGEERNRGNFPPRFSGRQFPNYSSELNVNALELEDSALYLCASSSGTGNQPQHFGDGTRLSIL.

This chain joins TRBV11-3 and TRBJ2-5; D gene unclear. This CDR3 has 13 residues. Germline V gene sequence: CDR1 SGHNT, CDR2 YENEEA. Trimming removed 5 bases at V and 4 bases at J, with 11 bases between. CDR3 sequence reads: CASSIQWGETQYF. The CDR3 nucleotides are TGTGCCAGCAGCATACAATGGGGAGAGACCCAGTACTTC.

This chain uses TRBV6-5 with TRBJ1-2; D might be TRBD1 (6 bases). V was cut by 6 bases and J by 4 bases, with 9 bases left in between. CDR1 MNHEY and CDR2 SVGAGI come from the germline V gene. CDR3 size: 12 residues. CDR3 bases: TGTGCCAGCAGCACAGGGCTCTATGGCTACACCTTC. Residues: CASSTGLYGYTF.

J is TRBJ2-1 and V is TRBV14, with unresolved D. Trimming shortened V by 6 bases and J by 2 bases, and 8 bases separated the two germline ends. Germline CDR1 is SGHDN and CDR2 is FVKESK. The CDR3 is 13 amino acids. DNA of the CDR3: TGTGCCAGCAGGCAAACGACCTACAATGAGCAGTTCTTC. Amino acids: CASRQTTYNEQFF.